This TCR beta chain is from a study of T cell responses to AZD1222 COVID-19 vaccine. Study-level background: Second-dose timings of about 4 or about 12 weeks were pooled. Findings and caveats of the study: Clonal diversity was possibly underestimated, and the donors were mostly white British, with more females.

Note on this clone: Its antigen is still unknown.

Libraries were prepared by immunoSEQ multiplex PCR; TCRdb keeps only in-frame clonotypes and omits some of them. The sample includes some 99,000 clones, roughly nine tenths of them seen just once. Germline V gives CDR1 SGDLS, CDR2 YYNGEE. Losses at the gene ends were 4 bases for V and 8 bases for J; bases not matched to a gene: 16. The CDR3 contains 16 residues. This TCR came from an adult in good health. J is TRBJ1-2 and V is TRBV9; 8 bases are a match to TRBD1. The sample was peripheral blood, taken on day 0 of AZD1222 vaccination. CDR3 DNA sequence: TGTGCCAGCAGCATGCATCCCCAACTTGGACAGGGAGGCTACACCTTC. This codes for CASSMHPQLGQGGYTF.